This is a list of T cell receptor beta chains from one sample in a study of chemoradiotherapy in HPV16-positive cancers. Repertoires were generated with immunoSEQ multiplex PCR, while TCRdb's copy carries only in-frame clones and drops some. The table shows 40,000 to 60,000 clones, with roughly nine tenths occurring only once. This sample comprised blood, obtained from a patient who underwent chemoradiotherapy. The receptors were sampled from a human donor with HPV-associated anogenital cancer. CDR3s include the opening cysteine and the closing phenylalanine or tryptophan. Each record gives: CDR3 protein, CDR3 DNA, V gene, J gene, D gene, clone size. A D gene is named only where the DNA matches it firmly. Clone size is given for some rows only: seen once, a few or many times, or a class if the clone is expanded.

CDR3: CASSYPGNEQFF; DNA: TGTGCCAGCAGCTACCCGGGGAATGAGCAGTTCTTC; V: TRBV5-8; J: TRBJ2-1; D: NA; size: NA
CDR3: CAWSRAGGGQPQHF; DNA: TGTGCCTGGAGTAGGGCAGGGGGCGGTCAGCCCCAGCATTTT; V: TRBV30; J: TRBJ1-5; D: TRBD1; size: NA
CDR3: CASSSRDSSMDTQYF; DNA: TGTGCCAGCAGCTCCAGGGACTCAAGCATGGATACGCAGTATTTT; V: TRBV11-2; J: TRBJ2-3; D: NA; size: NA
CDR3: CASSLREGGSYNEQFF; DNA: TGCGCCAGCAGCTTGCGGGAGGGAGGTTCCTACAATGAGCAGTTCTTC; V: TRBV5-1; J: TRBJ2-1; D: TRBD2; size: NA
CDR3: CASSDPGLTDTQYF; DNA: TGTGCCAGTAGTGATCCGGGGCTCACAGATACGCAGTATTTT; V: TRBV19; J: TRBJ2-3; D: NA; size: few
CDR3: CASSAHEDTEAFF; DNA: TGTGCCAGTAGTGCACACGAGGACACTGAAGCTTTCTTT; V: TRBV19; J: TRBJ1-1; D: NA; size: medium-sized
CDR3: CASSLERGGTDTQYF; DNA: TGTGCCAGCAGCCTAGAGCGGGGGGGCACAGATACGCAGTATTTT; V: TRBV7-6; J: TRBJ2-3; D: TRBD2; size: NA
CDR3: CASSPPGSYEQYF; DNA: TGTGCCAGCTCACCGCCAGGGTCCTACGAGCAGTACTTC; V: TRBV18; J: TRBJ2-7; D: NA; size: NA
CDR3: CASSPSGNNSPLHF; DNA: TGTGCCAGCAGCCCTTCCGGGAACAATTCACCCCTCCACTTT; V: TRBV14; J: TRBJ1-6; D: NA; size: NA
CDR3: CASSLGVGGAGQPQHF; DNA: TGTGCCAGCAGCTTAGGGGTAGGGGGCGCAGGTCAGCCCCAGCATTTT; V: TRBV7-2; J: TRBJ1-5; D: TRBD1; size: few
CDR3: CASSIKIGNPNVLTF; DNA: TGTGCCAGTAGTATAAAGATTGGGAATCCCAACGTCCTGACTTTC; V: TRBV19; J: TRBJ2-6; D: NA; size: few
CDR3: CASSEFYGETEAFF; DNA: TGTGCCAGCAGTGAATTCTATGGGGAGACTGAAGCTTTCTTT; V: TRBV6-1; J: TRBJ1-1; D: NA; size: NA
CDR3: CASSYGSGRDGYTF; DNA: TGTGCCAGCAGTTACGGTAGTGGCAGGGATGGCTACACCTTC; V: TRBV25-1; J: TRBJ1-2; D: NA; size: NA
CDR3: CASSSPGREQYF; DNA: TGTGCCAGCAGTTCTCCAGGGCGCGAGCAGTACTTC; V: TRBV27; J: TRBJ2-7; D: NA; size: few
CDR3: CASRPNTEAFF; DNA: TGTGCCAGCAGGCCGAACACTGAAGCTTTCTTT; V: TRBV2; J: TRBJ1-1; D: NA; size: NA
CDR3: CSATLVSTIYF; DNA: TGCAGTGCTACGCTTGTTTCCACCATATATTTT; V: TRBV20-1; J: TRBJ1-3; D: NA; size: NA
CDR3: CASSREPGYQETQYF; DNA: TGCGCCAGCAGCCGAGAGCCCGGGTACCAAGAGACCCAGTACTTC; V: TRBV5-1; J: TRBJ2-5; D: NA; size: once
CDR3: CASSLPGLEGYNEQFF; DNA: TGTGCCAGCAGCTTGCCGGGACTAGAGGGATACAATGAGCAGTTCTTC; V: TRBV5-4; J: TRBJ2-1; D: TRBD2; size: NA
CDR3: CASLLDRAVHRGGYTF; DNA: TGTGCCAGCCTCCTGGACAGGGCCGTCCATCGTGGTGGCTACACCTTC; V: TRBV2; J: TRBJ1-2; D: TRBD1; size: NA
CDR3: CASSSGQGTDTQYF; DNA: TGCGCCAGCAGCTCTGGACAGGGAACAGATACGCAGTATTTT; V: TRBV5-1; J: TRBJ2-3; D: TRBD1; size: NA
CDR3: CASSSLVDEQYF; DNA: TGTGCCAGCAGCTCCCTAGTCGACGAGCAGTACTTC; V: TRBV11-3; J: TRBJ2-7; D: NA; size: NA
CDR3: CAIRGATTNTEAFF; DNA: TGTGCCATCAGAGGGGCCACAACTAACACTGAAGCTTTCTTT; V: TRBV10-3; J: TRBJ1-1; D: NA; size: NA
CDR3: CASSPLADGELFF; DNA: TGTGCCAGCTCACCGTTAGCTGACGGGGAGCTGTTTTTT; V: TRBV18; J: TRBJ2-2; D: NA; size: NA
CDR3: CASSPDRNGYTF; DNA: TGTGCCAGCAGTCCTGACAGGAATGGCTACACCTTC; V: TRBV27; J: TRBJ1-2; D: NA; size: NA
CDR3: CAWTSGQGLNYGYTF; DNA: TGTGCCTGGACCTCTGGCCAGGGGCTCAACTATGGCTACACCTTC; V: TRBV30; J: TRBJ1-2; D: NA; size: once
CDR3: CASSPPMNTEAFF; DNA: TGTGCCAGCTCACCACCGATGAACACTGAAGCTTTCTTT; V: TRBV18; J: TRBJ1-1; D: NA; size: NA
CDR3: CASSQGGGIETEAFF; DNA: TGCGCCAGCAGCCAAGGTGGCGGGATAGAAACTGAAGCTTTCTTT; V: TRBV4-3; J: TRBJ1-1; D: NA; size: NA
CDR3: CASSSPGTGGYNEQFF; DNA: TGTGCCAGCAGTTCTCCTGGGACAGGGGGCTACAATGAGCAGTTCTTC; V: TRBV28; J: TRBJ2-1; D: TRBD1; size: few
CDR3: CASSLGQAWRGQYF; DNA: TGTGCCAGCAGCTTAGGGCAGGCCTGGAGAGGCCAGTACTTC; V: TRBV5-8; J: TRBJ2-5; D: NA; size: NA
CDR3: CASSQGGPGPLEQYF; DNA: TGCGCCAGCAGCCAAGGGGGGCCGGGACCCCTAGAGCAGTACTTC; V: TRBV4-1; J: TRBJ2-5; D: NA; size: NA
CDR3: CASRPTSDSSYEQYF; DNA: TGTGCCAGCAGGCCTACTAGCGACTCCTCCTACGAGCAGTACTTC; V: TRBV6-1; J: TRBJ2-7; D: TRBD2; size: NA
CDR3: CASSVGAISGYTF; DNA: TGTGCCAGCAGCGTAGGGGCGATCTCTGGCTACACCTTC; V: TRBV9; J: TRBJ1-2; D: NA; size: NA
CDR3: CASSLAGKGETQYF; DNA: TGTGCCAGCAGCCTAGCGGGAAAGGGAGAGACCCAGTACTTC; V: TRBV13; J: TRBJ2-5; D: TRBD2; size: NA
CDR3: CASSRLGAGDTQYF; DNA: TGTGCCAGCAGCCGGCTGGGGGCGGGAGATACGCAGTATTTT; V: TRBV14; J: TRBJ2-3; D: NA; size: NA
CDR3: CSVGGDRAHEQYF; DNA: TGCAGCGTTGGGGGGGACAGGGCCCACGAGCAGTACTTC; V: TRBV29-1; J: TRBJ2-7; D: TRBD1; size: NA
CDR3: CASSVTPTGEGHRETQYF; DNA: TGTGCCAGCAGCGTTACCCCGACGGGGGAGGGCCACCGAGAGACCCAGTACTTC; V: TRBV9; J: TRBJ2-5; D: TRBD2; size: NA
CDR3: CATFGGSGAFHTEAFF; DNA: TGTGCCACATTCGGAGGCAGCGGGGCATTCCACACTGAAGCTTTCTTT; V: TRBV27; J: TRBJ1-1; D: NA; size: once
CDR3: CASTGTTYNEQFF; DNA: TGTGCCAGCACAGGGACAACCTACAATGAGCAGTTCTTC; V: TRBV5-6; J: TRBJ2-1; D: NA; size: once
CDR3: CASSPEGNGQPQHF; DNA: TGCGCCAGCAGCCCCGAAGGGAACGGTCAGCCCCAGCATTTT; V: TRBV5-1; J: TRBJ1-5; D: NA; size: NA
CDR3: CASSPDRGSPYGYTF; DNA: TGTGCCAGCAGCCCGGACAGGGGATCCCCCTATGGCTACACCTTC; V: TRBV13; J: TRBJ1-2; D: TRBD1; size: few
CDR3: CASSLSPANTEAFF; DNA: TGTGCCAGCAGCTTATCCCCAGCAAACACTGAAGCTTTCTTT; V: TRBV13; J: TRBJ1-1; D: NA; size: NA